These 29 T cell receptor beta chains share one sample of origin, sequenced in a study of cytomegalovirus exposure and HLA in healthy donors. Amplification used 60 Vbeta primers and 13 Jbeta primers. The table came from immunoSEQ multiplex PCR; TCRdb's copy has only in-frame clones and leaves some out. Of fewer than 200,000 clones in the sample, 75% to 90% were seen once. The sample consisted of PBMCs. The receptors were sampled from a man aged 45 to 65 in good health and CMV-seronegative.

The J gene is TRBJ2-7, the V gene TRBV19, with D maybe TRBD1 (5 bases). From germline, CDR1 is LNHDA and CDR2 SQIVND (reference sequence). Trimming took off 2 bases at V and 1 base at J, with 12 bases between the two ends. The CDR3 extends over 15 amino acids. The CDR3 region has the DNA TGTGCCAGTAGTATAAGTCTAGGGGCATCCTACGAGCAGTACTTC. Encoded protein: CASSISLGASYEQYF.

V usage is TRBV7-2 and J usage is TRBJ2-7; tentative D call: TRBD2 (6 bases). The length of the CDR3 is 17 residues. Germline lookup yields CDR1 SGHTA and CDR2 FQGNSA. V lost 5 bases and J lost 6, with 26 bases in between. This CDR3 reads CASSPSRLEAGKTEQYF. The DNA for the CDR3 is TGTGCCAGCAGCCCCAGTCGACTAGAGGCGGGGAAGACCGAGCAGTACTTC.

This clone has a single count. One end of the junction does not line up with germline, which may come from a read error. The rearrangement joins TRBV7-9 to TRBJ2-7; TRBD1 aligns across 7 bases. The length of the CDR3 is 17 residues. Germline V gene data show CDR1 as SEHNR and CDR2 as FQNEAQ (reference sequence). The DNA for the CDR3 is TGTTCCAGCAGCTATTCTACCGGGACAGCACGCTCCTACGAGCAGTACTTC. Amino acid sequence: CSSSYSTGTARSYEQYF.

The J gene is TRBJ2-2, the V gene TRBV29-1; 9 bases map to TRBD2. Germline CDR1 SQVTM, CDR2 ANQGSEA. The V segment lost 3 bases and the J segment 0 bases; nucleotides outside the gene matches: 2. CDR3 length: 15 residues. CDR3 in DNA: TGCAGCGTTGATTTAGCGGGGGCGAACACCGGGGAGCTGTTTTTT. This codes for CSVDLAGANTGELFF.

The CDR3 protein is CASSIDLLRGNNQPQHF. CDR3 DNA sequence: TGTGCCAGTAGTATAGATCTCCTAAGGGGGAACAATCAGCCCCAGCATTTT. This chain uses TRBV19 with TRBJ1-5; D might be TRBD1 (6 bases). Germline V lookup: CDR1 LNHDA, CDR2 SQIVND (reference sequence). Trimming took 0 bases from V and 3 from J, leaving 15 bases between them. The CDR3 extends over 17 amino acids.

This clone appeared once. J is TRBJ2-7 and V is TRBV12-5; TRBD1 agrees at 11 bases. The CDR3 loop spans 15 amino acids. V dropped 5 bases and J dropped 3; count of bases not matched to a gene: 6. CDR1 and CDR2 from the germline V gene are LGHNT and FRNRAP. CDR3 DNA: TGTGCTAGTGGTCGCCGGACAGGGGGCTGCTACGAGCAGTACTTC. This codes for CASGRRTGGCYEQYF.

The V and J genes are TRBV7-8 and TRBJ2-2; a possible D gene is TRBD1 (6 bases). The germline V gene encodes CDR1 SGHVS and CDR2 FQNEAQ. CDR3 length: 15 amino acids. Trimming took 6 bases from V and 0 from J, leaving 11 bases between them. The chain's CDR3 is CASSSGHTNTGELFF. The CDR3, as DNA: TGTGCCAGCAGTTCGGGACATACGAACACCGGGGAGCTGTTTTTT.

The CDR3: CASSLSLSDSPGNTIYF. The CDR3 nucleotides are TGTGCCAGCAGCTTGTCCTTATCAGACAGTCCTGGAAACACCATATATTTT. The genes are TRBV5-8 and TRBJ1-3, with D perhaps TRBD1 (5 bases). The CDR3 is made up of 17 amino acids. The germline V gene encodes CDR1 SGHTS and CDR2 YDEGEE. Trimming took 1 base from V and 2 from J, leaving 16 bases between them. Full variable domain (rest looked up from reference TRBV5-8 and TRBJ1-3): EAGVTQSPTHLIKTRGQQATLRCSPISGHTSVYWYQQALGLGLQFLLWYDEGEERNRGNFPPRFSGRQFPNYSSELNVNALELEDSALYLCASSLSLSDSPGNTIYFGEGSWLTVV.

This chain connects TRBV6-5 to TRBJ1-5, with D possibly being TRBD1 (6 bases). The germline V gene encodes CDR1 MNHEY and CDR2 SVGAGI. There are 15 residues in the CDR3. Between the trimmed V and J ends, which lost 6 bases and 0 bases, there was a span of 12 bases. Here the CDR3 DNA reads TGTGCCAGCAGCCCGGGACAACATAGCAATCAGCCCCAGCATTTT. Encoded protein: CASSPGQHSNQPQHF.

V is TRBV4-3 and J is TRBJ2-2, with 8 bases fitting TRBD1. CDR1 LGHNA and CDR2 YSLEER come from the germline V gene. V was pared by 8 bases and J by 0 bases, with 8 bases of the junction left unmatched. This CDR3 comprises 16 residues. The CDR3 DNA reads as TGCGCCAGCGTACTACCGGGACAGGCGAACACCGGGGAGCTGTTTTTT. Translation gives CASVLPGQANTGELFF.

There are a few counts of this clone. The chain joins TRBV28 to TRBJ1-6; D not certain. The CDR3 covers 14 residues. Trimming shortened V by 7 bases and J by 0 bases, and 7 bases separated the two germline ends. Germline CDR1 reads MDHEN; CDR2 reads SYDVKM. Here the CDR3 DNA reads TGTGCCAGCACCCGCGTCTCCTATAATTCACCCCTCCACTTT. Its translation is CASTRVSYNSPLHF.

This chain uses TRBV18 with TRBJ2-1; the D is unclear. Trimming removed 4 bases at V and 7 bases at J, with 14 bases between. Germline V gene sequence: CDR1 KGHSH, CDR2 LQKENI. The CDR3 runs to 14 residues. CDR3 in amino acids: CASSLGTTLNEQFF. Here the CDR3 DNA reads TGTGCCAGCTCACTAGGCACTACGCTGAATGAGCAGTTCTTC.

V is TRBV20-1 and J is TRBJ1-1, with no clear D. Deletions cut 3 bases from V and 10 bases from J, with 12 bases between. The CDR3 has 11 residues. Germline assignment: CDR1 DFQATT and CDR2 SNEGSKA (reference sequence). The CDR3 DNA follows: TGCAGTGCTAGTGACCAGCGGCGAGCTTTCTTT. It encodes CSASDQRRAFF.

J is TRBJ2-5 and V is TRBV2, with TRBD1 as a possible D gene (6 bases). Germline V gene data show CDR1 as SNHLY and CDR2 as FYNNEI. Trimming cost V 7 bases and J 5 bases, with 11 bases left between them. CDR3 length: 12 residues. In nucleotides, the CDR3 is TGTGCCAGCAAACCAGGGGAGGAGACCCAGTACTTC. Residues: CASKPGEETQYF.

The rearrangement links TRBV20-1 to TRBJ2-7; possibly TRBD1 for D (6 bases). This CDR3 contains 11 residues. Germline CDR1 is DFQATT and CDR2 is SNEGSKA (reference sequence). With 6 bases removed from V and 4 bases from J, the gap between germline ends came to 10 bases. Here the CDR3 reads CSARDTYEQYF. In DNA, the CDR3 is TGCAGTGCCCGGGACACTTACGAGCAGTACTTC.

This clone was detected once. The V call is TRBV5-1, the J call TRBJ1-4; possibly TRBD1 for D (5 bases). This CDR3 region has 17 residues. V lost 3 bases, J lost 3 bases, and 18 bases lay in between. Per germline, CDR1 SGHRS and CDR2 YFSETQ. In DNA form, the CDR3 reads TGCGCCAGCAGCTCCCAGCCCTTACAGGCAGCTAATGAAAAACTGTTTTTT. As protein: CASSSQPLQAANEKLFF.

The chain is built from TRBV27 and TRBJ2-2; 10 bases agree with TRBD2. V gave up 6 bases and J gave up 7 bases; unmatched junction bases: 11. Germline V CDR1 and CDR2: MNHEY, SMNVEV (reference sequence). This CDR3 contains 16 residues. CDR3 DNA sequence: TGTGCCAGCAGGGGACTAGCGATAGAACAGGGCGGGGAGCTGTTTTTT. Protein product: CASRGLAIEQGGELFF.

The chain combines TRBV27 with TRBJ1-5; TRBD1 matches at 7 bases. Germline-derived CDR1 and CDR2 are MNHEY and SMNVEV (reference sequence). The CDR3 is made up of 15 amino acids. V lost 4 bases and J lost 3; bases outside the gene matches: 6. CDR3: CASSSHRGNNQPQHF. Here the CDR3 DNA reads TGTGCCAGCAGTTCCCACAGGGGCAACAATCAGCCCCAGCATTTT.

The chain combines TRBV7-2 with TRBJ2-2, with D uncertain. The CDR3 covers 13 residues. CDR1 and CDR2 (germline): SGHTA, FQGNSA. V lost 3 bases and J lost 8, with 10 bases in between. CDR3 DNA: TGTGCCAGCAGCTTGTGGCTTCAGGGGGAGCTGTTTTTT. This translates into CASSLWLQGELFF.

About this clone: Within the sample, other DNA sequences also encode this same CDR3. V usage is TRBV2 and J usage is TRBJ1-1; D not resolved. The CDR3 has 14 residues. The ends were cut back, 7 bases at V and 0 bases at J, with 12 bases in the middle. CDR1 is SNHLY and CDR2 is FYNNEI in the germline V gene. The CDR3 DNA reads as TGTGCCAGCAAAAATAGACAATTGAACACTGAAGCTTTCTTT. This gives the protein CASKNRQLNTEAFF.

The chain recombines TRBV11-3 with TRBJ2-3; D possibly corresponds to TRBD2 (6 bases). CDR1 and CDR2 from the germline V gene are SGHNT and YENEEA. V lost 5 bases, J lost 0 bases, and 12 bases lay in between. This CDR3 has 15 amino acids. As DNA, the CDR3 is TGTGCCAGCAGCCCAGGAGGAGGGAGCACAGATACGCAGTATTTT. Translated, it gives CASSPGGGSTDTQYF.

This clone is a singleton in its sample. The chain joins TRBV7-6 to TRBJ2-7; TRBD1 matches at 10 bases. The J call is in doubt because the DNA end fits TRBJ2-5 better. CDR3 length equals 16 residues. Looked up from germline, CDR1 is SGHVS and CDR2 is FNYEAQ. For the CDR3, the DNA is TGTGCCAGCAGCTTAGGTTTGACAGGGGGCAGGGAGACCCAGTACTTC. Its translation: CASSLGLTGGRETQYF.

J is TRBJ2-7 and V is TRBV4-3; 9 nucleotides agree with TRBD2. Losses at the gene ends were 0 bases for V and 7 bases for J; bases not matched to a gene: 7. The CDR3 runs to 15 residues. Germline CDR1 reads LGHNA; CDR2 reads YSLEER. The CDR3, as DNA: TGCGCCAGCAGCCAAGAAGGCGGGAGGGCCGGAGAGCAGTACTTC. It specifies CASSQEGGRAGEQYF.

The V gene is TRBV5-4, the J gene TRBJ2-3; TRBD2 agrees at 10 bases. In germline, CDR1 is SGHNT, CDR2 YYREEE (reference sequence). CDR3 length: 16 residues. With V trimmed by 4 bases and J by 1 base, 6 bases remained unmatched. The CDR3, as DNA: TGTGCCAGCAGCGCCCGGACTAGCGGCGGCACAGATACGCAGTATTTT. Translating it yields CASSARTSGGTDTQYF.

On this clone: Germline is not matched at one junction end, which may reflect a read error. CDR3 residues: CSSSLRQAGQGDTQYF. CDR3 bases: TGTTCCAGCAGCCTTCGACAGGCCGGGCAGGGAGATACGCAGTATTTT. The gene calls are TRBV7-9 and TRBJ2-3; perhaps TRBD1 as D (6 bases). This CDR3 is built from 16 residues. Germline assignment: CDR1 SEHNR and CDR2 FQNEAQ (reference sequence).

This clone was counted once. The same CDR3 can be traced to other DNA sequences in this sample. The chain carries TRBV5-1 and TRBJ2-2; 12 nucleotides agree with TRBD1. Germline loops: CDR1 SGHRS, CDR2 YFSETQ. The CDR3 covers 15 residues. V trimming: 6 bases; J trimming: 7 bases; junction bases outside the gene matches: 7. Written as DNA, the CDR3 is TGCGCCAGCACGGAGGGACAGGGGGCAATCGGGGAGCTGTTTTTT. Protein product: CASTEGQGAIGELFF.

This clone came up once. The chain is built from TRBV2 and TRBJ2-5; TRBD1 agrees at 8 bases. After removal of 7 bases from V and 5 bases from J, the junction contained 12 bases not matched to a gene. The length of the CDR3 is 15 residues. Germline assignment: CDR1 SNHLY and CDR2 FYNNEI. CDR3 loop: CASTRQGLDKETQYF. CDR3 in DNA: TGTGCCAGCACCCGACAGGGGCTCGATAAGGAGACCCAGTACTTC.

This clone showed up just a few times. The gene calls are TRBV19 and TRBJ2-7; 11 positions agree with TRBD2. The CDR3 consists of 16 residues. Germline CDR1 and CDR2: LNHDA and SQIVND (reference sequence). V was clipped by 3 bases and J by 3 bases; unmatched bases: 7. This chain's CDR3 is CASSIFSGTSGYEQYF. Written as DNA, the CDR3 is TGTGCCAGTAGTATTTTCTCGGGGACTAGCGGCTACGAGCAGTACTTC.

This clone was counted once. The rearrangement joins TRBV7-3 to TRBJ1-2; D is unclear. V was trimmed by 5 bases and J by 4 bases, leaving 11 bases between them. Germline V gene sequence: CDR1 SGHTA, CDR2 FQGTGA. This CDR3 is 13 amino acids long. The CDR3 reads CASSPLSGYGYTF. The DNA for the CDR3 is TGTGCCAGCAGCCCCCTTTCGGGCTATGGCTACACCTTC.